This T cell receptor beta chain originates from a study of blood T cell repertoires in COVID-19. Losses at the gene ends were 3 bases for V and 1 base for J; bases not matched to a gene: 4. Germline-derived CDR1 and CDR2 are SEHNR and FQNEAQ (reference sequence). This CDR3 is built from 16 residues. Assay: immunoSEQ multiplex PCR; the TCRdb copy retains only in-frame clones and omits some. The data show 200,000 to 300,000 clones, with about 89% seen just once and roughly 9.8% held by the top ten. J is TRBJ2-1 and V is TRBV7-9, with 9 bases lining up with TRBD1. This TCR was recovered from a man in his forties who had recovered from COVID-19. Material: peripheral blood. CDR3 coding DNA: TGTGCCAGCAGCTTTGACAGGGGGTTGTCCTACAATGAGCAGTTCTTC. It translates to CASSFDRGLSYNEQFF.